Listed below are T cell receptor beta chains from one sample, sequenced in a study of Ad26.COV2.S vaccination and SARS-CoV-2 variants. Clones were sequenced by immunoSEQ multiplex PCR, and TCRdb holds only the in-frame ones, with some missing. The sample holds approximately 400,000 clones, 83% seen once. The sequencing here drew on peripheral blood, taken in a trial of Ad26.COV2.S vaccine versus placebo. These receptors were obtained from a person between 18 and 60 years old who received the Ad26.COV2.S COVID-19 vaccine or a placebo. Both conserved end residues are part of each CDR3. Each record gives: J gene, D gene, clone size, V gene, CDR3 protein, CDR3 DNA. D genes are given only for firm matches. Clone sizes are given selectively: once, few, many, or a class where the clone is expanded.

>TRBJ2-1|NA|NA|TRBV6-2/TRBV6-3
CASSYRDSYNEQFF
TGTGCCAGCAGTTACCGGGACTCCTACAATGAGCAGTTCTTC
>TRBJ2-3|NA|NA|TRBV29-1
CSVSEGTDTQYF
TGCAGCGTTTCTGAGGGTACGGATACGCAGTATTTT
>TRBJ1-2|NA|NA|TRBV18
CASSPYPSPQYGYTF
TGTGCCAGCTCACCCTATCCCTCTCCCCAATATGGCTACACCTTC
>TRBJ2-7|NA|NA|TRBV11-3
CASGRQEGFYEQYF
TGTGCCAGCGGGAGACAGGAGGGTTTCTACGAGCAGTACTTC
>TRBJ2-5|NA|NA|TRBV18
CASSLRRDQETQYF
TGTGCCAGCTCACTGCGCCGGGACCAAGAGACCCAGTACTTC
>TRBJ1-2|NA|NA|TRBV6-4
CASRRGVGYGYTF
TGTGCCAGCAGGCGGGGGGTCGGGTATGGCTACACCTTC
>TRBJ1-6|TRBD1|NA|TRBV13
CASSSGGQGFSPLHF
TGTGCCAGCAGTTCAGGGGGACAGGGGTTCTCACCCCTCCACTTT
>TRBJ2-5|NA|NA|TRBV2
CASCCQNQQETQYF
TGTGCCAGCTGTTGTCAGAATCAGCAAGAGACCCAGTACTTC
>TRBJ2-7|TRBD1|NA|TRBV5-4
CASSRGTGGKNEQYF
TGTGCCAGCAGCAGAGGGACAGGAGGGAAGAACGAGCAGTACTTC
>TRBJ1-2|NA|NA|TRBV18
CASSPKQQGNYGYTF
TGTGCCAGCTCACCGAAACAGCAGGGTAACTATGGCTACACCTTC
>TRBJ2-3|NA|NA|TRBV7-9
CASSLRGSDTQYF
TGTGCCAGCAGCTTACGGGGGTCAGATACGCAGTATTTT
>TRBJ2-3|TRBD2|NA|TRBV2
CASIERDAGTDTQYF
TGTGCCAGCATCGAGCGGGATGCTGGCACAGATACGCAGTATTTT
>TRBJ2-2|NA|NA|TRBV5-1
CASSFEGGTTGELFF
TGCGCCAGCAGCTTCGAGGGGGGCACTACCGGGGAGCTGTTTTTT
>TRBJ2-3|NA|NA|TRBV5-1
CASSGGPSTDTQYF
TGCGCCAGCAGCGGGGGGCCTAGCACAGATACGCAGTATTTT
>TRBJ2-3|NA|NA|TRBV7-3
CASSPGRLTDTQYF
TGTGCCAGCAGCCCCGGGAGACTCACAGATACGCAGTATTTT
>TRBJ2-3|NA|NA|TRBV11-2
CASSPAGPGADTQYF
TGTGCCAGCAGCCCCGCAGGTCCGGGAGCAGATACGCAGTATTTT
>TRBJ2-1|TRBD2|NA|TRBV5-1
CASRHGTSGNNEQFF
TGCGCCAGCAGGCACGGGACTAGCGGGAACAATGAGCAGTTCTTC
>TRBJ2-7|TRBD1|few|TRBV6-5
CASRGTGRGYEQYF
TGTGCCAGCAGGGGGACAGGGAGAGGGTACGAGCAGTACTTC
>TRBJ2-7|TRBD2|NA|TRBV5-1
CASSPTSGNEQYF
TGCGCCAGCAGCCCGACTAGCGGAAACGAGCAGTACTTC
>TRBJ1-3|NA|NA|TRBV4-1
CASSPSMTPGNTIYF
TGCGCCAGCAGCCCGTCAATGACACCGGGAAACACCATATATTTT
>TRBJ2-2|NA|NA|TRBV30
CAGNDVGELFF
TGTGCCGGAAACGATGTCGGGGAGCTGTTTTTT
>TRBJ1-1|NA|NA|TRBV12-3/TRBV12-4
CASTPPASEAFF
TGTGCCAGCACTCCCCCCGCGTCAGAAGCTTTCTTT
>TRBJ1-2|TRBD1|NA|TRBV6-5
CASSSTGVTGYTF
TGTGCCAGCAGCTCGACAGGGGTTACTGGCTACACCTTC
>TRBJ2-7|NA|NA|TRBV4-1
CASSQEGQSTEQYF
TGCGCCAGCAGCCAAGAGGGGCAGTCGACAGAGCAGTACTTC
>TRBJ2-7|TRBD1|NA|TRBV4-1
CASSGWDRALEQYF
TGCGCCAGCAGCGGATGGGACAGGGCACTCGAGCAGTACTTC
>TRBJ1-2|NA|NA|TRBV30
CAWSVYNYGYTF
TGTGCCTGGAGTGTATACAACTATGGCTACACCTTC
>TRBJ2-5|TRBD2|NA|TRBV4-1
CASSQGVAGGGETQYF
TGCGCCAGCAGCCAAGGGGTAGCGGGAGGGGGCGAGACCCAGTACTTC
>TRBJ1-2|NA|NA|TRBV7-2
CASSFEGMNRAYGYTF
TGTGCCAGCAGCTTTGAGGGGATGAATCGGGCGTATGGCTACACCTTC
>TRBJ2-5|TRBD2|NA|TRBV10-3
CAIRSAGAETQYF
TGTGCCATCAGATCAGCGGGGGCTGAGACCCAGTACTTC
>TRBJ1-2|NA|NA|TRBV4-3
CASSQGTGNYGYTF
TGCGCCAGCAGCCAAGGAACTGGTAACTATGGCTACACCTTC
>TRBJ2-1|NA|once|TRBV5-1
CASSFARPGNEQFF
TGCGCCAGCAGCTTTGCCAGACCGGGGAATGAGCAGTTCTTC
>TRBJ1-5|NA|once|TRBV7-2
CASSSFSNQPQHF
TGTGCCAGCAGCTCCTTTAGCAATCAGCCCCAGCATTTT
>TRBJ1-2|NA|NA|TRBV11-3
CAYFTGPNYGYTF
TGTGCCTACTTTACAGGACCTAACTATGGCTACACCTTC
>TRBJ2-1|TRBD1|once|TRBV7-2
CASSPGTGGYNEQFF
TGTGCCAGCAGCCCCGGGACAGGGGGCTACAATGAGCAGTTCTTC
>TRBJ2-6|TRBD1|NA|TRBV19
CASKTRQGNPNVLTF
TGTGCCAGCAAGACACGACAGGGGAACCCCAACGTCCTGACTTTC
>TRBJ2-7|NA|once|TRBV28
CASSLSSYEQYF
TGTGCCAGCAGTTTGAGCTCCTACGAGCAGTACTTC
>TRBJ2-7|NA|NA|TRBV18
CASSERVGEQYF
TGTGCCAGCTCAGAAAGAGTGGGGGAGCAGTACTTC
>TRBJ2-3|NA|once|TRBV2
CASSEALGYTQYF
TGTGCCAGCAGTGAAGCGCTTGGGTATACGCAGTATTTT
>TRBJ2-7|TRBD1|NA|TRBV6-6
CASRYTGTGLYEQYF
TGTGCCAGCAGATACACCGGGACAGGCCTCTACGAGCAGTACTTC
>TRBJ1-5|NA|few|TRBV19
CASSDWDGPRQPQHF
TGTGCCAGTTCCGACTGGGACGGGCCTAGGCAGCCCCAGCATTTT
>TRBJ1-1|NA|NA|TRBV5-5
CASRWGMNTEAFF
TGTGCCAGCAGGTGGGGGATGAACACTGAAGCTTTCTTT
>TRBJ1-6|NA|few|TRBV6-5
CASSPWDDPPLHF
TGTGCCAGCAGTCCCTGGGACGATCCACCCCTCCACTTT
>TRBJ1-1|TRBD1|NA|TRBV6-5
CASIAGGTEAFF
TGTGCCAGCATAGCAGGGGGGACTGAAGCTTTCTTT
>TRBJ1-1|NA|NA|TRBV5-1
CASSFVRGNTEAFF
TGCGCCAGCAGCTTTGTTAGGGGTAACACTGAAGCTTTCTTT
>TRBJ2-5|NA|few|TRBV7-2
CASSFTRETQYF
TGTGCCAGCAGTTTTACTAGAGAGACCCAGTACTTC
>TRBJ2-3|TRBD2|NA|TRBV7-6
CASSLVGGLGTDTQYF
TGTGCCAGCAGCTTAGTGGGGGGGTTGGGAACAGATACGCAGTATTTT
>TRBJ2-2|NA|few|TRBV4-1
CASSQAAGDTGELFF
TGCGCCAGCAGCCAAGCGGCAGGCGACACCGGGGAGCTGTTTTTT
>TRBJ2-3|NA|NA|TRBV7-9
CASSFRGSDTQYF
TGTGCCAGCAGCTTTCGGGGGTCAGATACGCAGTATTTT
>TRBJ1-1|NA|once|TRBV27
CASRLGRFTEAFF
TGTGCCAGCAGGTTAGGACGGTTCACTGAAGCTTTCTTT
>TRBJ2-1|NA|NA|TRBV24-1
CATSDPAPATGYLNEQFF
TGTGCCACCAGTGATCCTGCTCCGGCCACTGGTTACCTCAATGAGCAGTTCTTC
>TRBJ2-7|NA|NA|TRBV5-1
CASTLAPGSYEQYF
TGCGCCAGCACCCTGGCCCCAGGTTCCTACGAGCAGTACTTC
>TRBJ1-2|NA|few|TRBV29-1
CSVEDREYYGYTF
TGCAGCGTTGAGGACCGGGAGTACTATGGCTACACCTTC